Sequencing of this T cell receptor beta chain was carried out in a study of PD-L1 blockade in urothelial cancer. Overall study context: About 90% of the roughly 30 patients were men who had bladder-origin urothelial cancer.

The sample's time point: peripheral blood 6 weeks after treatment start. The table came from immunoSEQ multiplex PCR; TCRdb's copy has only in-frame clones and leaves some out. This table has about 91,000 clones, over 65% appearing once. Germline lookup yields CDR1 SGHTA and CDR2 FQGTGA. The V gene lost 6 bases and the J gene lost 5 bases, with 11 bases spanning the gap. CDR3 length: 13 residues. The TCR originated in a man aged 65 to 85 with urothelial cancer. The sample was PBMCs, taken around atezolizumab (anti-PD-L1) treatment. The chain combines TRBV7-3 with TRBJ2-1, with D maybe TRBD2 (7 bases). CDR3 sequence reads: CASRGGADNEQFF. The CDR3 DNA reads TGTGCCAGCAGGGGGGGGGCCGACAATGAGCAGTTCTTC.